What follows is one T cell receptor beta chain and its context. This clonotype came up many times. It has no known antigen specificity. No much larger clone exists at a distance of one base, and base qualities are not known. The TCR beta CDR3 regions were amplified from the RNA transcripts. For the first round of RT-PCR on the TCR CDR3, the HTBI primer set was used together with the Qiagen OneStep RT-PCR kit. A second multiplex PCR round built the libraries, followed by size selection and purification. Sequencing of the libraries was done on an Illumina HiSeq2000 using paired-end 100 bp reads. Concerning the study's data processing: SOAPnuke was used to process the raw data, throwing out any read that contained adapters or uncalled bases, had a mean Phred below 15, or lacked an exact constant-primer or identifier match. High-quality paired reads were merged using COPE v1.2.5, and each unique nucleotide sequence was defined as a clonotype. Clonotypes were aligned to IMGT TRBV, TRBD and TRBJ reference segments using MiTCR v1.1. The analysis was restricted to V-J combinations with a frequency above 0.0001, which together covered 99% to 99.2% of the repertoires. The TCS score was defined as the ratio of F50 (clonal expansion) to E x V (chaos), calculated using BLOSUM62-based TCRdist between CDR3 peptides within each V-J. Welch's t-statistics and random forest reduced several hundred V-J features to roughly 13, which were used in a naive Bayes classifier (R e1071). Thyroid-blood repertoire similarity was quantified with the Morisita-Horn index. TCRdb passed the public sequencing reads through fastp at Q25 and MiXCR, retaining productive beta sequences. CDR3 protein duplicates are merged, each entry listing the most common genes and DNA. The V and J calls follow TCRdb's processing rather than the paper's. The sample profile shows 450,000 to 700,000 distinct CDR3 sequences; about 45% of them were found once. The ten largest make up roughly 19% of the sample.

The study excluded patients with uncontrolled infections, other autoimmune diseases, pregnancy or lactation. Diagnoses relied on clinical symptoms, serum thyroxine and TRAb, thyroid ultrasound and orbital computed tomography. Total RNA was extracted with Trizol reagent, and quality was checked on an Agilent 2100 Bioanalyzer. This sample stems from a study of T cells in Graves' hyperthyroidism and ophthalmopathy (dated by TCRdb to the late 2010s). Regarding the study in general: To identify distinguishing TCR V-J signatures, a discovery cohort of around 100 patients was used, comprising 43 with Graves' ophthalmopathy and about 59 with stable Graves' hyperthyroidism. The 95 to 100 discovery patients were randomly split 7:3 into training and test sets. According to the paper, TCR Vbeta CDR3 sequencing was carried out on 120 to 150 peripheral blood samples, which came from 40 to 45 ophthalmopathy, around 75 hyperthyroidism and approximately 17 progressor patients. Once sampling was done, hyperthyroidism patients were given methimazole at a starting dose of 30 mg daily, whereas ophthalmopathy patients were given high-dose intravenous methylprednisolone. In about 6 Graves' hyperthyroidism patients, the study also compared T-cell repertoires from thyroid tissue with T-cell repertoires from blood. An independent validation cohort of around 19 hyperthyroidism patients and 17 patients who later progressed to ophthalmopathy tested prospective prediction of ophthalmopathy.

The CDR3 covers 13 residues, taking in both the cysteine and the phenylalanine. The retained sequence is limited to the CDR3, 39 bases, with the frame set at the first base. V ends up 10 bases short and J 10 bases short, with an unmatched junction base count of 10. Broad study findings and their caveats: No statistical method was used to set the sample size in advance, and investigators knew the group allocation. Most expanded thyroid clonotypes (frequency above 0.001) were also detected in blood, suggesting blood repertoires may reflect thyroid immune responses. In validation, the model predicted progression to ophthalmopathy a median of about 6 months before onset, with about 64% sensitivity and roughly 73% specificity. A 13 V-J signature model separated ophthalmopathy from stable hyperthyroidism, with approximately 86% sensitivity and 81.08% specificity in cross-validation and 80%/75% in testing.

Sequenced: peripheral blood or thyroid tissue (not recorded which). The sequence was obtained from an adult woman with Graves' disease, either hyperthyroidism or ophthalmopathy (not recorded which). Recombination linked TRBV12-3 or TRBV12-4 to TRBJ1-6; 7 bases in the junction line up with TRBD1. The DNA sequence is as follows: TGTGCCACAAGAGACAGGGAGCTGTCACCCCTCCACTTT. This encodes CATRDRELSPLHF.